The entry below gives a single T cell receptor (beta chain) sequence along with its context. The sample comes from a study of OX40 agonist ivuxolimab in advanced cancers. The CDR3 length is 13 residues. Germline assignment: CDR1 GTSNPN and CDR2 SVGIG (reference sequence). The V end lost 3 bases, the J end lost 4 bases, and 12 bases lay between the germline ends. Some clones are missing from TCRdb's copy, which holds only in-frame ones; the method was immunoSEQ multiplex PCR. The table shows 45,000 to 75,000 clones, with over 65% occurring only once. The sequence derives from an adult with an advanced solid tumor such as melanoma, head and neck, liver or kidney cancer. The genes are TRBV30 and TRBJ1-1; possibly TRBD1 for D (5 bases). The sample consisted of CD4+ or CD8+ T cells sorted from blood, taken in a trial of the OX40 agonist ivuxolimab. In nucleotides, the CDR3 is TGTGCCTGGAGCCCGGACATGGGCACTGAAGCTTTCTTT. The encoded protein is CAWSPDMGTEAFF.